This TCR beta chain is drawn from a study of T-cell memory formation after mild COVID-19. For the study at large: Each donor largely had its own TCR clusters.

This clonotype appeared many times. Its antigen is currently unknown. Trimming removed 0 bases at V and 5 bases at J, with 5 bases between. Germline V gene sequence: CDR1 SGHRS, CDR2 YFSETQ. The CDR3 is made up of 13 amino acids. TCRdb reanalysed the 5' RACE reads using MiXCR and keeps one entry per CDR3 protein. Here the sample spans approximately 560,000 distinct CDR3 sequences, 15% to 20% being singletons. Overall study findings and caveats: Cross-reactive memory apparently joined, as some responding clones appeared in pre-infection memory. There was a balanced CD4/CD8 profile in clones contracting day 15 to 85, and later expanders leaned CD4+.

Sequencing used PBMCs or a T cell subset sorted from them (not recorded which). J is TRBJ2-2 and V is TRBV5-1; D not certain. The receptor's source is an adult woman who had mild COVID-19 (a few samples of this study predate the infection). Cell type and time point are not known. This chain's CDR3 is CASSLALTGELFF. As DNA, the CDR3 is TGCGCCAGCAGCTTGGCCTTGACCGGGGAGCTGTTTTTT.